This T cell receptor beta chain originates from a study of shared clonotypes between healthy human individuals. The study, taken as a whole, reports: Compared with clonotypes that all four donors shared, non-shared clonotypes had lower generation probabilities. Naive subsets, compared against memory subsets, generally had larger estimated richness values.

Assay execution proceeded at the deep level. Some clones are missing from TCRdb's copy, which holds only in-frame ones; the method was immunoSEQ multiplex PCR. The sample yields roughly 2.4 million clones, around 95% seen once. With regard to this clone: The antigen remains unidentified.

The TCR comes from a man aged 18 to 30 in good health. The specimen was naive CD4+ T cells sorted from blood. The sample's subset: CD45RA+ positively selected.

In DNA, the CDR3 is TGCGCCAGCAGCCACGTACCAACCGGGACAGGGACCTATAATTCACCCCTCCACTTT. It codes for CASSHVPTGTGTYNSPLHF. The chain has TRBV4-1 and TRBJ1-6; 9 bases match TRBD1. The germline V gene has CDR1 MGHRA and CDR2 YSYEKL. The CDR3 totals 19 residues. Trimming at V came to 3 bases and at J to 2 bases, leaving 11 bases not matched to a gene.